The 8 T cell receptor beta chains presented below share a single source sample, sequenced in a study of shared clonotypes between healthy human individuals. Here immunoSEQ multiplex PCR was the method, and the copy in TCRdb shows in-frame clones only, minus some. The sample lists about 2.1 million clones, over 85% occurring once. Cells designated naive CD8 were CD45RO-negative and were positively selected for CCR7, with terminally differentiated effector memory CD45RA+ cells excluded. Sequenced: naive CD8+ T cells from PBMCs. These receptors were collected from a man aged 18 to 30 in good health. Some clones in this sample may be carry-over from other donors' samples.

This clone was seen only once. The chain is built from TRBV9 and TRBJ2-7, with TRBD1 matching over 7 bases. This CDR3 has 15 residues. Germline assignment: CDR1 SGDLS and CDR2 YYNGEE. The trim removed 2 bases at V and 1 base at J, leaving 6 bases unmatched. As DNA, the CDR3 is TGTGCCAGCAGCGTCACACCGGGACAGTCCTACGAGCAGTACTTC. Its translation: CASSVTPGQSYEQYF. Full variable domain (rest looked up from reference TRBV9 and TRBJ2-7): DSGVTQTPKHLITATGQRVTLRCSPRSGDLSVYWYQQSLDQGLQFLIQYYNGEERAKGNILERFSAQQFPDLHSELNLSSLELGDSALYFCASSVTPGQSYEQYFGPGTRLTVT.

The chain is built from TRBV9 and TRBJ1-4, with 7 bases matching TRBD1. From germline, CDR1 is SGDLS and CDR2 YYNGEE. V shed 3 bases and J 12 bases; nucleotides not matched to a gene: 5. This CDR3 region has 12 residues. The CDR3 bases are TGTGCCAGCAGCGACGACAGGGCGGAACTGTTTTTT. As protein: CASSDDRAELFF. Full variable domain (rest looked up from reference TRBV9 and TRBJ1-4): DSGVTQTPKHLITATGQRVTLRCSPRSGDLSVYWYQQSLDQGLQFLIQYYNGEERAKGNILERFSAQQFPDLHSELNLSSLELGDSALYFCASSDDRAELFFGSGTQLSVL.

V usage is TRBV6-1 and J usage is TRBJ1-2; D unclear. With 6 bases removed from V and 3 bases from J, the gap between germline ends came to 14 bases. This CDR3 is built from 14 residues. CDR1 MNHNS and CDR2 SASEGT come from the germline V gene. The CDR3 DNA reads TGTGCCAGCAGCCCAGTGGCGAGCGACTATGGCTACACCTTC. This encodes CASSPVASDYGYTF.

The chain joins TRBV28 to TRBJ2-5; TRBD2 aligns across 15 bases. After removal of 4 bases from V and 2 bases from J, the junction contained 20 bases not matched to a gene. The CDR3 sequence is 22 residues long. Germline V gene sequence: CDR1 MDHEN, CDR2 SYDVKM. The CDR3 is CASSYPGTSGRFLRLPQETQYF. CDR3 coding DNA: TGTGCCAGCAGTTACCCAGGGACTAGCGGGAGGTTCCTGAGGCTACCACAAGAGACCCAGTACTTC.

The CDR3 loop reads CASSLTGLRDGDEQFF. The CDR3 nucleotides are TGTGCCAGCAGCTTAACCGGTTTGAGGGATGGCGATGAGCAGTTCTTC. The rearrangement links TRBV7-3 to TRBJ2-1, with a possible D match to TRBD2 (5 bases). CDR1 SGHTA and CDR2 FQGTGA come from the germline V gene. This CDR3 spans 16 amino acids. With 0 bases removed from V and 8 bases from J, the gap between germline ends came to 17 bases.

V and J are TRBV27 and TRBJ1-5; D gene ambiguous. The CDR3 runs to 16 residues. Between the trimmed V and J ends, which lost 2 bases and 0 bases, there was a span of 11 bases. CDR1 is MNHEY and CDR2 is SMNVEV in the germline V gene (reference sequence). The CDR3 sequence: CASSLTAGYSNQPQHF. As DNA, the CDR3 is TGTGCCAGCAGTTTAACTGCGGGTTATAGCAATCAGCCCCAGCATTTT.

This clone was counted a single time. CDR3 in amino acids: CASSQDSGFALKTHEQYF. DNA for the CDR3: TGCGCCAGCAGCCAAGATTCAGGGTTTGCACTCAAGACCCACGAGCAGTACTTC. The chain recombines TRBV4-3 with TRBJ2-7; D might be TRBD1 (5 bases). Germline V gene data show CDR1 as LGHNA and CDR2 as YSLEER. The length of the CDR3 is 18 residues. V lost 0 bases and J lost 5, with 23 bases in between.

The chain couples TRBV27 to TRBJ1-2; perhaps TRBD1 as D (5 bases). The CDR3 has 15 residues. Between the trimmed V and J ends, which lost 5 bases and 3 bases, there was a span of 16 bases. Germline CDR1 is MNHEY and CDR2 is SMNVEV (reference sequence). The CDR3 is CASSRVGRGDYGYTF. The CDR3 coding sequence is TGTGCCAGCAGTCGGGTGGGGAGGGGCGACTATGGCTACACCTTC.